This section outlines one T cell receptor (beta chain) sequence together with its context. Under the authors' procedure: How many nucleated cells were present was estimated from reference gene primer amplification. Method: immunoSEQ multiplex PCR; TCRdb's copy keeps in-frame clones and lacks some. The DNA was the basis for D and trimming; V, J and clone size are from that table. There are fewer than 250,000 clones in the sample; less than 90% occur only once, and roughly 21% lies in the top ten. Germline trimming cut 2 bases from V and 6 bases from J; bases unmatched to any gene: 8. From germline, CDR1 is SGHTA and CDR2 FQGNSA. The CDR3 is 15 residues long. The record originates from a study of blood T cell repertoires in COVID-19. Study information: Collection of acute and convalescent COVID-19 samples took place in the United States, Italy and Spain. T cells, B-cell-depleted T cells, or PBMCs supplied cDNA or gDNA.

What was sequenced was peripheral blood. The chain has TRBV7-2 and TRBJ1-2; TRBD1 aligns across 8 bases. The sequence was obtained from a man aged 30-40 years with active or convalescent COVID-19. Here the CDR3 DNA reads TGTGCCAGCAGCTTACGGGCGGCAGGGGGCGATGGCTACACCTTC. It yields the protein CASSLRAAGGDGYTF.